Below, 3 T cell receptor beta chains from the same sample are listed, as sequenced in a study of shared T cell receptors in the human thymus. This table comes from immunoSEQ multiplex PCR, and its TCRdb copy is limited to in-frame clones, with some not included. The data show approximately 400,000 clones, just under 95% seen once. The material sequenced was thymocytes. These receptor sequences come from a human donor.

The table lists this clone with a count of one. The chain joins TRBV27 to TRBJ1-1; D not certain. Trimming cost V 6 bases and J 4 bases, with 6 bases left between them. CDR3 size: 11 residues. Germline loops: CDR1 MNHEY, CDR2 SMNVEV (reference sequence). Here the CDR3 reads CASRVGTEAFF. As DNA, the CDR3 is TGTGCCAGCAGGGTAGGCACTGAAGCTTTCTTT.

The chain combines TRBV6-5 with TRBJ2-5, with TRBD1 matching over 10 bases. The V gene end was trimmed by 2 bases and the J gene end by 5 bases; junction bases not matched to a gene: 2. The CDR3 totals 14 residues. In germline, CDR1 is MNHEY, CDR2 SVGAGI. As DNA, the CDR3 is TGTGCCAGCAGTTACGACAGGGGGCCTGAGACCCAGTACTTC. Translation gives CASSYDRGPETQYF.

The chain links TRBV27 to TRBJ2-7; 9 bases match TRBD1. CDR1 is MNHEY, CDR2 SMNVEV, per germline (reference sequence). The length of the CDR3 is 16 residues. V dropped 3 bases and J dropped 3; count of bases not matched to a gene: 9. In DNA form, the CDR3 reads TGTGCCAGCAGTTTCCTAAGGACAGGGGAACTCTACGAGCAGTACTTC. Translating it yields CASSFLRTGELYEQYF.